The sequence of this T cell receptor beta chain was determined in a study of vaccination effects on CD4 cells after COVID-19. Clones were sequenced by immunoSEQ multiplex PCR, and TCRdb holds only the in-frame ones, with some missing. The sample comprises about 72,000 clones, approximately 80% of which are singletons, and 1.2% rests with the top ten. Study outcomes and limitations: Clones of infection and vaccine origin contracted markedly late after vaccination. Sampling in the study covered few convalescent patients and included no early post-infection timepoints.

This clone was seen only once. The antigen is not known. CD4+ T cells specific for antigen were expanded with viral peptide pools by the ViraFEST assay before sequencing. Culture proceeded for approximately 9 days, and CD4+ T cells were then isolated. Vaccination of participants consisted of two doses of either the BNT162b2 or mRNA-1273 vaccine. No vaccinee had earlier SARS-CoV-2 infection, and nucleocapsid antibodies were negative. The authors exchanged half the medium for IL-2 medium on days 3 and 7. The clonotype was recovered from a human donor who received a COVID-19 vaccine. Specimen: CD4+ T cells from PBMCs cultured with HCoV-229E spike peptides, collected after COVID-19 vaccination.

The CDR3 loop reads CASSVNSQETQYF. The CDR3, as DNA: TGTGCCAGCAGCGTAAACAGCCAAGAGACCCAGTACTTC. The J gene is TRBJ2-5, the V gene TRBV9; no clear D gene. This CDR3 region has 13 residues. Germline CDR1 reads SGDLS; CDR2 reads YYNGEE. Trimming took off 1 base at V and 1 base at J, with 5 bases between the two ends.